Shown below are 25 T cell receptor beta chains from a single sample sequenced in a study of human T cells and chemical hapten exposure. The time point is: patch test 2, 6 weeks after DPC sensitization. Treatment reported: therapeutic diphenylcyclopropenone sensitization with weekly scalp DPC. TCRdb reanalysed the RACE reads using MiXCR and keeps one entry per CDR3 protein. Here the sample spans 350,000 to 400,000 distinct CDR3 sequences, nearly 6.5% being singletons. Specimen: whole blood, collected in connection with sensitization to the hapten diphenylcyclopropenone (DPC). Receptor source: a woman between 18 and 30 years old with alopecia areata. Some clones in this sample may be carry-over from other donors' samples.

This clonotype was seen many times. V gene TRBV2 combines with J gene TRBJ1-5; unclear D gene. CDR1 and CDR2 from the germline V gene are SNHLY and FYNNEI. The germline V and J ends were trimmed by 7 bases and 0 bases, with 7 bases remaining between them. The CDR3 extends over 13 amino acids. In nucleotides, the CDR3 is TGTGCCAGCAAGCAGGATAGCAATCAGCCCCAGCATTTT. Protein product: CASKQDSNQPQHF. The full variable domain, with the rest looked up from reference TRBV2 and TRBJ1-5, is EPEVTQTPSHQVTQMGQEVILRCVPISNHLYFYWYRQILGQKVEFLVSFYNNEISEKSEIFDDQFSVERPDGSNFTLKIRSTKLEDSAMYFCASKQDSNQPQHFGDGTRLSIL.

This clonotype has at least ten counts. The chain combines TRBV27 with TRBJ1-2; the match to TRBD1 covers 10 bases. The length of the CDR3 is 13 residues. The trim removed 6 bases at V and 6 bases at J, leaving 4 bases unmatched. Germline V gives CDR1 MNHEY, CDR2 SMNVEV (reference sequence). Here the CDR3 DNA reads TGTGCCAGCAGGGCGACAGGGGGCGATGGCTACACCTTC. It is translated as CASRATGGDGYTF.

For this clonotype: A much larger clone differs from this one at a single base, so this may be a read error. The CDR3 region is CASSLSRATRELFF. In nucleotides, the CDR3 is TGTGCCAGCAGTTTATCCAGGGCCACCAGGGAGCTGTTTTTT. This chain joins TRBV27 and TRBJ2-2; the D gene is possibly TRBD1 (5 bases). This CDR3 has 14 residues. Germline loops: CDR1 MNHEY, CDR2 SMNVEV (reference sequence).

This clonotype came up a few times. The chain recombines TRBV5-1 with TRBJ2-2, with D hard to call. Trimming stripped 4 bases from V and 1 base from J, with 17 bases between. Germline V CDR1 and CDR2: SGHRS, YFSETQ. The length of the CDR3 is 17 residues. This CDR3 reads CASSLQDGGVNTGELFF. In nucleotides, the CDR3 is TGCGCCAGCAGCCTCCAGGACGGTGGTGTGAACACCGGGGAGCTGTTTTTT.

There are many counts of this clonotype. V is TRBV4-1 and J is TRBJ1-6; tentative D call: TRBD1 (6 bases). The CDR3 runs 17 residues. V was trimmed by 1 base and J by 6 bases, leaving 16 bases between them. Germline CDR1 and CDR2: MGHRA and YSYEKL. The CDR3 here is CASSQATGRTANSPLHF. The CDR3 DNA is TGCGCCAGCAGCCAAGCCACCGGACGGACAGCTAATTCACCCCTCCACTTT.

The sample holds many counts of this clonotype. The chain uses TRBV10-3 and TRBJ1-5; D gene uncertain. The CDR3 contains 16 residues. Germline values: CDR1 ENHRY, CDR2 SYGVKD. V dropped 7 bases and J dropped 0 bases, with 16 bases sitting between them. CDR3 residues: CAITSTPANSNQPQHF. The CDR3 nucleotides read TGTGCCATCACCTCTACACCAGCCAATAGCAATCAGCCCCAGCATTTT.

The chain uses TRBV28 and TRBJ1-1, with D unresolved. Germline V lookup: CDR1 MDHEN, CDR2 SYDVKM. The CDR3 length is 14 residues. V dropped 7 bases and J dropped 0 bases, with 12 bases sitting between them. CDR3 residues: CASTPRQMNTEAFF. For the CDR3, the DNA is TGTGCCAGCACCCCTAGGCAGATGAACACTGAAGCTTTCTTT.

This rearrangement joins TRBV9 to TRBJ1-5, with unresolved D. From germline, CDR1 is SGDLS and CDR2 YYNGEE. The CDR3 loop spans 13 amino acids. V dropped 4 bases and J dropped 6 bases, with 11 bases sitting between them. CDR3 in DNA: TGTGCCAGCAGCCCCTGGCGGGGTCAGCCCCAGCATTTT. Its translation is CASSPWRGQPQHF.

This clonotype was found many times. The rearrangement joins TRBV7-9 to TRBJ1-1, with 7 bases matching TRBD1. Trimming cost V 5 bases and J 1 base; bases outside gene matches: 4. CDR1 SEHNR and CDR2 FQNEAQ come from the germline V gene (reference sequence). The CDR3 has 14 residues. The CDR3 DNA is TGTGCCAGCAGCGTTAGGACAGGGAACACTGAAGCTTTCTTT. This gives the protein CASSVRTGNTEAFF. Based on the CDR3 plus reference TRBV7-9 and TRBJ1-1, the full variable domain is DTGVSQNPRHKITKRGQNVTFRCDPISEHNRLYWYRQTLGQGPEFLTYFQNEAQLEKSRLLSDRFSAERPKGSFSTLEIQRTEQGDSAMYLCASSVRTGNTEAFFGQGTRLTVV.

This clonotype occurred many times. This chain links TRBV13 with TRBJ1-6, with TRBD1 as a possible D gene (6 bases). The CDR3 is 14 residues long. CDR1 and CDR2 (germline): PRHDT, FYEKMQ (reference sequence). Deletions cut 4 bases from V and 10 bases from J, with 14 bases between. The CDR3 spells CASSSSQGRSPLHF. In DNA form, the CDR3 reads TGTGCCAGCAGCTCCTCTCAGGGGCGCTCACCCCTCCACTTT.

This clonotype appeared many times. The chain couples TRBV6-2 or TRBV6-3 to TRBJ1-5; D not certain. The CDR3 contains 14 residues. The germline gives CDR1 MNHEY, CDR2 SVGEGT. Trimming removed 2 bases at V and 1 base at J, with 6 bases between. CDR3 in DNA: TGTGCCAGCAGTTACGGACTGAGCAATCAGCCCCAGCATTTT. Amino acids: CASSYGLSNQPQHF.

This clonotype was counted at least ten times. The CDR3: CASSLGQGRDTIYF. Written as DNA, the CDR3 is TGTGCCAGCAGTCTGGGACAGGGGCGGGACACCATATATTTT. The chain joins TRBV27 to TRBJ1-3; 10 bases are shared with TRBD1. Germline V CDR1 and CDR2: MNHEY, SMNVEV (reference sequence). J was trimmed by 8 bases and V by 5 bases; bases with no gene match: 6. This CDR3 comprises 14 residues.

There are a few counts of this clonotype. The chain uses TRBV7-8 and TRBJ1-1; TRBD1 is a possible D gene (5 bases). V gave up 2 bases and J gave up 13 bases, with 20 bases separating them. The germline CDR1 and CDR2 sequences are SGHVS and FQNEAQ. The CDR3 length is 14 residues. The CDR3 nucleotides are TGTGCCAGCAGCTTATGGGGACGGACTGATATGGGTTTCTTT. Its protein is CASSLWGRTDMGFF.

V is TRBV10-3 and J is TRBJ2-3; D perhaps matches TRBD2 (6 bases). The CDR3 runs 16 residues. From germline, CDR1 is ENHRY and CDR2 SYGVKD. V gave up 0 bases and J gave up 1 base, with 11 bases separating them. In nucleotides, the CDR3 is TGTGCCATCAGTGAGTCGGGGGGAGTGGGCACAGATACGCAGTATTTT. Translating gives CAISESGGVGTDTQYF.

The V call is TRBV7-9, the J call TRBJ1-1, with D uncertain. The CDR3 is 14 residues long. Germline CDR1 reads SEHNR; CDR2 reads FQNEAQ (reference sequence). The ends were cut back, 5 bases at V and 4 bases at J, with 14 bases in the middle. This chain's CDR3 is CASSPSYLGTEAFF. The CDR3 bases are TGTGCCAGCAGCCCAAGTTACTTGGGCACTGAAGCTTTCTTT.

This clonotype came up many times. This sequence joins TRBV29-1 and TRBJ1-1; D not certain. The CDR3 runs 12 residues. Between the trimmed V and J ends, which lost 4 bases and 4 bases, there was a span of 10 bases. CDR1 and CDR2 (germline): SQVTM, ANQGSEA. CDR3 DNA: TGCAGCGTTGTTCAACAGTTCACTGAAGCTTTCTTT. This translates into CSVVQQFTEAFF.

This clonotype was counted between two and nine times. The gene calls are TRBV7-9 and TRBJ1-2; D gene uncertain. V lost 5 bases and J lost 0, with 10 bases in between. This CDR3 is built from 14 residues. The V gene's germline CDR1 is SEHNR and CDR2 FQNEAQ (reference sequence). DNA for the CDR3: TGTGCCAGCAGCCCATTCCAGACTAACTATGGCTACACCTTC. Residues: CASSPFQTNYGYTF.

J is TRBJ1-5 and V is TRBV18; 7 nucleotides align to TRBD1. Germline V gives CDR1 KGHSH, CDR2 LQKENI. The J segment lost 7 bases and the V segment lost 5 bases, leaving 5 bases of the junction unmatched. CDR3 length: 13 amino acids. CDR3 loop: CASSGDREQPQHF. The DNA of the CDR3 is TGTGCCAGCTCAGGAGACAGGGAGCAGCCCCAGCATTTT.

The chain recombines TRBV7-9 with TRBJ1-5; no reliable D call. Germline V gene data show CDR1 as SEHNR and CDR2 as FQNEAQ (reference sequence). The CDR3 loop spans 12 amino acids. Deletions cut 1 base from V and 8 bases from J, with 6 bases between. CDR3 nucleotide sequence: TGTGCCAGCAGCTTAGTAGCCGAGCCCCAGCATTTT. This codes for CASSLVAEPQHF.

This clonotype was observed many times. This sequence joins TRBV4-3 and TRBJ2-1, with 13 bases fitting TRBD2. The CDR3 loop spans 19 amino acids. V dropped 0 bases and J dropped 8; count of bases not matched to a gene: 13. In germline, CDR1 is LGHNA, CDR2 YSLEER. The DNA of the CDR3 is TGCGCCAGCAGCCAAGATTCAGGTCCAACTAGCGGGGGGGCCCATGAGCAGTTCTTC. It yields the protein CASSQDSGPTSGGAHEQFF.

This clonotype occurred many times. The V call is TRBV12-3 or TRBV12-4, the J call TRBJ1-5; D may be TRBD1 (5 bases). V lost 3 bases, J lost 4 bases, and 16 bases lay in between. The CDR3 runs 16 residues. The CDR3 DNA sequence: TGTGCCAGCAGTTTGAGGGGCCAGTCAGTGAATCAGCCCCAGCATTTT. Amino acids: CASSLRGQSVNQPQHF.

This clonotype showed up just a few times. This chain joins TRBV13 and TRBJ1-4; D is perhaps TRBD1 (6 bases). Germline CDR1 is PRHDT and CDR2 is FYEKMQ (reference sequence). The CDR3 has 14 amino acids. The V and J ends lost 5 bases and 7 bases respectively, with 14 bases between them. Here the CDR3 reads CASSPRTRGEKLFF. As DNA, the CDR3 is TGTGCCAGCAGCCCGCGGACCAGGGGTGAAAAACTGTTTTTT.

This chain uses TRBV7-2 with TRBJ2-4; 11 nucleotides align to TRBD2. The CDR3 consists of 16 residues. After removal of 4 bases from V and 0 bases from J, the junction contained 2 bases not matched to a gene. Germline V gene sequence: CDR1 SGHTA, CDR2 FQGNSA. CDR3 loop: CASSSTSGGAKNIQYF. CDR3 DNA: TGTGCCAGCAGCTCAACTAGCGGGGGAGCCAAAAACATTCAGTACTTC.

This clonotype was seen more than once but under ten times. The chain is built from TRBV4-1 and TRBJ1-6, with D perhaps TRBD1 (5 bases). The V and J ends lost 2 bases and 3 bases respectively, with 11 bases between them. The length of the CDR3 is 16 residues. Germline assignment: CDR1 MGHRA and CDR2 YSYEKL. The CDR3 coding sequence is TGCGCCAGCAGCCAATCGAGGGGTAGCTATAATTCACCCCTCCACTTT. This codes for CASSQSRGSYNSPLHF.

The genes are TRBV10-2 and TRBJ1-1; D remains unclear. Trimming took 8 bases from V and 4 from J, leaving 11 bases between them. From germline, CDR1 is WSHSY and CDR2 SAAADI. The CDR3 runs to 12 residues. The chain's CDR3 is CASGRTLTEAFF. The DNA for the CDR3 is TGCGCCAGCGGCCGGACCCTCACTGAAGCTTTCTTT.